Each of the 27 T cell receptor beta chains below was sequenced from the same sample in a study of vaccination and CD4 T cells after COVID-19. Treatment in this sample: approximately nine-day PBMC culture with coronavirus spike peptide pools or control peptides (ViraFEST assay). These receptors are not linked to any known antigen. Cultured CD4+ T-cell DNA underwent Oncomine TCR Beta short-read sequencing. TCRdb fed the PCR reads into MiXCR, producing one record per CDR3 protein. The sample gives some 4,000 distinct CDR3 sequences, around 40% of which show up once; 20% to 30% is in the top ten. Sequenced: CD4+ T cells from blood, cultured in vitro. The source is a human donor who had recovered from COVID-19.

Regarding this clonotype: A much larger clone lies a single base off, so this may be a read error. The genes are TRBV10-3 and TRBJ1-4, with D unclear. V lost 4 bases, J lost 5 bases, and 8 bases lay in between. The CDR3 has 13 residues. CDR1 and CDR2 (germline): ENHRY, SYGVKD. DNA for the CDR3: TGTGCCATCAGTGTACGGAAGAATGAAAAACTGTTTTTT. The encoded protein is CAISVRKNEKLFF.

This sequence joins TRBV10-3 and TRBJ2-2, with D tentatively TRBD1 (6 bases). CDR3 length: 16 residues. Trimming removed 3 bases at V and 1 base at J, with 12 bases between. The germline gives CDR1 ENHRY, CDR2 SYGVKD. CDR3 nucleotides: TGTGCCATCAGTGACCCCCAGGGACAGAACACCGGGGAGCTGTTTTTT. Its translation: CAISDPQGQNTGELFF.

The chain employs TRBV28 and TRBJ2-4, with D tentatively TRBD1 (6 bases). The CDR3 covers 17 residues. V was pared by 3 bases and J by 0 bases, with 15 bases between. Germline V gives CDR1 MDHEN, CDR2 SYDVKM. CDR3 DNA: TGTGCCAGCAGTTTCCTCGCCAGGGGCCTAGCCAAAAACATTCAGTACTTC. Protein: CASSFLARGLAKNIQYF.

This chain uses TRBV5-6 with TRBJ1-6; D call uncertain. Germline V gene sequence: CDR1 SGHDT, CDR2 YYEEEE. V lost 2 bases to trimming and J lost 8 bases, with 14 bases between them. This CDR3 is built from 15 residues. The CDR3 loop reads CASSFNTSPDSPLHF. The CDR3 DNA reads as TGTGCCAGCAGCTTCAATACTAGCCCAGATTCACCCCTCCACTTT.

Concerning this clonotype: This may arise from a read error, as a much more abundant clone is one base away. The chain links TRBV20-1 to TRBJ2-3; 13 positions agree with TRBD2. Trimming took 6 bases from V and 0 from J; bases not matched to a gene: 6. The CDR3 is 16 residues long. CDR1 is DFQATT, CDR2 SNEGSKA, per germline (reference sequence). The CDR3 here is CSAGLAGVSSTDTQYF. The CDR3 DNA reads TGCAGTGCAGGACTAGCGGGGGTCTCTAGCACAGATACGCAGTATTTT.

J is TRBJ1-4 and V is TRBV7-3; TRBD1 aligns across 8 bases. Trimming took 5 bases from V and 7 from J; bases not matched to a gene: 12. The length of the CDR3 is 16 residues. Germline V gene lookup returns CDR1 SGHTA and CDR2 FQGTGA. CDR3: CASSPDRGTFPEKLFF. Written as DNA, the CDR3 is TGTGCCAGCAGCCCCGACAGGGGTACGTTCCCTGAAAAACTGTTTTTT.

CDR3 sequence: CASSLDRQSSDIYF. The CDR3 bases are TGTGCCAGCAGCTTAGACAGACAGTCCTCCGACATATATTTT. The gene calls are TRBV7-2 and TRBJ1-3; tentatively, D is TRBD1 (5 bases). The CDR3 covers 14 residues. Germline V gene sequence: CDR1 SGHTA, CDR2 FQGNSA. V lost 1 base, J lost 12 bases, and 16 bases lay in between. The variable domain in full, completed from reference TRBV7-2 and TRBJ1-3, reads GAGVSQSPSNKVTEKGKDVELRCDPISGHTALYWYRQSLGQGLEFLIYFQGNSAPDKSGLPSDRFSAERTGGSVSTLTIQRTQQEDSAVYLCASSLDRQSSDIYFGEGSWLTVV.

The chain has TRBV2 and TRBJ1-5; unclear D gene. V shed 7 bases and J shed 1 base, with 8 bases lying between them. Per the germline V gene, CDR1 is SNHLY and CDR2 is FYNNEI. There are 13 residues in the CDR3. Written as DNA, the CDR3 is TGTGCCAGCAAGAGACAAAGCAATCAGCCCCAGCATTTT. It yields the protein CASKRQSNQPQHF.

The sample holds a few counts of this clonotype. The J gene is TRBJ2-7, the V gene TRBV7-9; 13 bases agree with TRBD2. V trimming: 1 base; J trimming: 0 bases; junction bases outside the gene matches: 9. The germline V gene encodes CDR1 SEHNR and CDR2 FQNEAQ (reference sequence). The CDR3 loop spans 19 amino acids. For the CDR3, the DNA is TGTGCCAGCAGCTTAGAGCGGACTAGCGGGGGCCGAAGCTCCTACGAGCAGTACTTC. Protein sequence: CASSLERTSGGRSSYEQYF.

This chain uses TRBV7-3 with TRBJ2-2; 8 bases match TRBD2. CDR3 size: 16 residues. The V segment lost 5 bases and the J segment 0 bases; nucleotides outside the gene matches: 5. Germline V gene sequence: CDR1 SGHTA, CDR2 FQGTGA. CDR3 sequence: CASSPRGRPNTGELFF. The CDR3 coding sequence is TGTGCCAGCAGCCCGCGCGGGAGGCCGAACACCGGGGAGCTGTTTTTT.

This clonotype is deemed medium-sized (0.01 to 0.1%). CDR3 in amino acids: CASSQEWSGRVEQFF. As DNA, the CDR3 is TGTGCCAGCAGCCAAGAATGGAGCGGGAGGGTGGAGCAGTTCTTC. This chain links TRBV4-2 with TRBJ2-1; 10 positions agree with TRBD2. The length of the CDR3 is 15 residues. Germline CDR1 is LGHNA and CDR2 is YNFKEQ. The J segment lost 10 bases and the V segment lost 0 bases, leaving 6 bases of the junction unmatched.

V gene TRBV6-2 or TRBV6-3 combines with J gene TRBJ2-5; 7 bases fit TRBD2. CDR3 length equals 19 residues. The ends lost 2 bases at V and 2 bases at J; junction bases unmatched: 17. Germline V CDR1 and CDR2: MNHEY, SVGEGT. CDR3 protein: CASSYPIPLLAPGQETQYF. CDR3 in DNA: TGTGCCAGCAGTTACCCGATACCTCTACTAGCGCCGGGACAAGAGACCCAGTACTTC.

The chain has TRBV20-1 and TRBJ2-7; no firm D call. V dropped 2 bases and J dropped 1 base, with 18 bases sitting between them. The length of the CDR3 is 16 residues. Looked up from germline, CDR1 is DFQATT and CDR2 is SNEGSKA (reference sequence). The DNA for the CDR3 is TGCAGTGCTAGAATGTTGACTTCGCGTATTTCCTACGAGCAGTACTTC. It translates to CSARMLTSRISYEQYF.

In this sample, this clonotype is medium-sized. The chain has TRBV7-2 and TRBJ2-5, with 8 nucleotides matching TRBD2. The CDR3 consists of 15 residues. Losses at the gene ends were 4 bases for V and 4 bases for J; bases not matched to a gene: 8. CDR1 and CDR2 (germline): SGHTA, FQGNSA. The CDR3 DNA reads TGTGCCAGCAGCTCGTTCGGACTAGCTTTAGAGACCCAGTACTTC. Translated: CASSSFGLALETQYF.

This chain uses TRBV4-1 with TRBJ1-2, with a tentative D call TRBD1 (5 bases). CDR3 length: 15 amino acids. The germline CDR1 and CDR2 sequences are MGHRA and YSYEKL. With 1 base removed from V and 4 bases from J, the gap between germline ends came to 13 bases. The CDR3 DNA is TGCGCCAGCAGCCAAGCCTACCAGGGCCCCTATGGCTACACCTTC. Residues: CASSQAYQGPYGYTF.

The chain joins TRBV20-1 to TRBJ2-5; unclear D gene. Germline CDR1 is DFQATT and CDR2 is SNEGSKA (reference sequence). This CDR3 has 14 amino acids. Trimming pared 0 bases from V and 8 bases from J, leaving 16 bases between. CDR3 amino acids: CSARDLGAQLTQYF. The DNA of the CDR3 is TGCAGTGCTAGAGATCTAGGAGCTCAACTTACCCAGTACTTC.

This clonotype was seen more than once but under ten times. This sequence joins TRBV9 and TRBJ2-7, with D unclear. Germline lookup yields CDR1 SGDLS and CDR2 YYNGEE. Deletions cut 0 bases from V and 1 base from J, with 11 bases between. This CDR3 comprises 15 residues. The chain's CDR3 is CASSVGNPPSYEQYF. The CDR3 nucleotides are TGTGCCAGCAGCGTAGGAAACCCGCCGTCCTACGAGCAGTACTTC.

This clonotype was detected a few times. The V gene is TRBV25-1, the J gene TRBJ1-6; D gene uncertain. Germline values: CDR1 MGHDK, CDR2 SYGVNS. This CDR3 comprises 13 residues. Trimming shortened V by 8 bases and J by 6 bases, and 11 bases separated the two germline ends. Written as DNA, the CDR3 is TGTGCCAGCTCACCGGACGGTAATTCACCCCTCCACTTT. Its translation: CASSPDGNSPLHF.

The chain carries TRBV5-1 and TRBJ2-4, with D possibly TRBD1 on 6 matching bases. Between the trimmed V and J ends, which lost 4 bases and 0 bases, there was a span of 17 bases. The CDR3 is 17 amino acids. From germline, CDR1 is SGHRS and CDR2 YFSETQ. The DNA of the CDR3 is TGCGCCAGCAGCCCCGGACAGTTCGACCTAGCCAAAAACATTCAGTACTTC. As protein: CASSPGQFDLAKNIQYF.

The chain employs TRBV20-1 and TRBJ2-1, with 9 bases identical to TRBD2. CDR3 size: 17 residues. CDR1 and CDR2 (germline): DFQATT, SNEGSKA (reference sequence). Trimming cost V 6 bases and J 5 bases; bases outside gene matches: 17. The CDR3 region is CSAPKGTSPNFDNEQFF. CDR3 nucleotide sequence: TGCAGTGCCCCCAAAGGGACTAGCCCGAACTTCGACAATGAGCAGTTCTTC.

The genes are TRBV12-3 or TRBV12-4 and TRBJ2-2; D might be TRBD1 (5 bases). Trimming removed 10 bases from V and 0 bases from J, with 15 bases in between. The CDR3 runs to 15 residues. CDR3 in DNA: TGTGCCACGAAGAACAGGAACGCGAACACCGGGGAGCTGTTTTTT. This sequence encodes CATKNRNANTGELFF.

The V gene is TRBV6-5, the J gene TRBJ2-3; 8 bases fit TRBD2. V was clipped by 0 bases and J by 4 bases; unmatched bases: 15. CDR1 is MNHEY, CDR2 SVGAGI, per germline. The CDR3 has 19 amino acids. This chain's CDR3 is CASSYSGRGGDRGPDTQYF. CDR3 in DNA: TGTGCCAGCAGTTACTCGGGCCGGGGGGGCGATAGGGGCCCAGATACGCAGTATTTT.

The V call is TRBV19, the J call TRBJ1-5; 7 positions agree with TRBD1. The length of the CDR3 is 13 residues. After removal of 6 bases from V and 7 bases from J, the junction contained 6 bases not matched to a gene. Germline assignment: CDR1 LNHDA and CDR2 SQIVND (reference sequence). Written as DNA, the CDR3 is TGTGCCAGTAGAGGACAGGTGGCACAGCCCCAGCATTTT. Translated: CASRGQVAQPQHF. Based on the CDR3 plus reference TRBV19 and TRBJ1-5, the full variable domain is DGGITQSPKYLFRKEGQNVTLSCEQNLNHDAMYWYRQDPGQGLRLIYYSQIVNDFQKGDIAEGYSVSREKKESFPLTVTSAQKNPTAFYLCASRGQVAQPQHFGDGTRLSIL.

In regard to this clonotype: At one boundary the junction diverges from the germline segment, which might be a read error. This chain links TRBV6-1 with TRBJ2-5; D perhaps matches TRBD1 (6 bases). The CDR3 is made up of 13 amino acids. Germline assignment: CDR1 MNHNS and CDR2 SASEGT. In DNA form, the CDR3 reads TGTGCCAGCGAACAGGGTTCCGAAGAGACTCAGTACTTC. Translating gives CASEQGSEETQYF.

CDR3 residues: CASSSQGYGHEQFF. DNA of the CDR3: TGTGCCAGCAGCTCGCAAGGTTATGGGCATGAGCAGTTCTTC. This sequence joins TRBV7-8 and TRBJ2-1; unclear D gene. Germline CDR1 and CDR2: SGHVS and FQNEAQ. The CDR3 covers 14 residues. V shed 4 bases and J shed 8 bases, with 15 bases lying between them.

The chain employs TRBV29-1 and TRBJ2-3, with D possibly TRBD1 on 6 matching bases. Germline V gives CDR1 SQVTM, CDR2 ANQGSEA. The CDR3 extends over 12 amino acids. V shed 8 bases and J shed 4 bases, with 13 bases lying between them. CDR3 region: CSLTEGADTQYF. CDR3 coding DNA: TGCAGCCTCACCGAGGGGGCAGATACGCAGTATTTT.

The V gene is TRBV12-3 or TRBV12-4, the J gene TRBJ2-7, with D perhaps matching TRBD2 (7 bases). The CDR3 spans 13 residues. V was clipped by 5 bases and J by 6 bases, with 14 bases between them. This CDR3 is CASSINREGEQYF. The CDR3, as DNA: TGTGCCAGCAGTATAAACAGGGAGGGCGAGCAGTACTTC.